The text below deals with one T cell receptor beta chain. This sample stems from a study of blood T cells in healthy people across ages. Study-wide context: About one barcoded beta molecule per two T cells was captured by template switching.

The CDR3 consists of 15 residues. Germline V gives CDR1 SEHNR, CDR2 FQNEAQ (reference sequence). V shed 3 bases and J shed 7 bases, with 15 bases lying between them. Together with a sample-barcoded 5' primer, a J-beta primer mix was included in a second PCR lasting about 6 to 11 cycles. TCRdb used MiXCR to reprocess the 5' RACE reads, holding one entry per CDR3 protein. The sample gives approximately 1.5 million distinct CDR3 sequences, roughly 43% of which show up once; about 4.1% is in the top ten. This clonotype originated in a woman in her late teens or twenties in good health. Sequencing used blood. This sequence joins TRBV7-9 and TRBJ1-4, with D tentatively TRBD1 (5 bases). The CDR3, as DNA: TGTGCCAGCAGCTTTACAGGAGGGAGGAGTGAAAAACTGTTTTTT. This gives the protein CASSFTGGRSEKLFF.